This TCR beta chain is drawn from a study of blood T cell repertoires in COVID-19. At the level of the study: The samples span acute and convalescent COVID-19 from the United States, Italy and Spain. The cDNA or gDNA used as material had been derived from T cells, B-cell-depleted T cells, or PBMCs.

Authors' data handling: Reference gene primers were amplified, and this amplification served to estimate nucleated cell counts. The protocol was immunoSEQ multiplex PCR, while the TCRdb copy is restricted to in-frame clones and leaves out a portion. That table furnishes V, J and clone size, whereas the DNA furnished D and trimming. The sample has approximately 240,000 clones; 80% to 85% are singletons. The sequence was collected from a woman aged 55-70 years with acute or convalescent COVID-19. Sequenced material: peripheral blood.

CDR3 region: CASSQDPASGGSYRRNEQFF. The CDR3 DNA follows: TGTGCCAGCAGCCAAGATCCGGCTAGCGGGGGTTCCTACCGTCGGAATGAGCAGTTCTTC. V usage is TRBV14 and J usage is TRBJ2-1; the match to TRBD2 covers 10 bases. This CDR3 contains 20 residues. The trim removed 0 bases at V and 7 bases at J, leaving 18 bases unmatched. CDR1 and CDR2 (germline): SGHDN, FVKESK.